This entry is about one T cell receptor (beta chain). Which antigen it targets is not known. At one end the junction does not follow the germline gene, possibly because of a read error. Libraries came from the immunoSEQ multiplex PCR assay. The multiplex PCR relied on a mix of 60 forward primers for TCR Vbeta segments and 13 reverse primers for TCR Jbeta segments. A multiplex PCR assay on genomic DNA amplified the CDR3 region of rearranged TCR beta genes. Amplified TCR beta libraries were sequenced as 87-base-pair reads on the Illumina HiSeq System. The original pipeline was this. A later analysis counted tens of millions of unique TCR beta chains across the 700 or so repertoires, and some 11 million of these chains were shared by at least two donors. Raw reads were error-corrected and collapsed into unique sequences with a nearest-neighbor algorithm that merged closely related sequences to remove PCR and sequencing errors. CDR3 sequences were aligned to IMGT reference sequences to assign V, D and J gene segments. For a sequence to be retained, a match of at least six nucleotides was required to both a V gene segment and a J gene segment. A rearrangement was called productive if the CDR3 had no stop codons and remained in frame with V and J, and every other rearrangement was called non-productive. CDR3 was defined according to IMGT convention as the region running from the second conserved V-encoded cysteine to the conserved J-encoded phenylalanine. The earlier analysis of 500 to 600 of the donors excluded sequences that lacked an unambiguous match to a single V gene segment. An earlier analysis of a few hundred of the donors called V segments functional above 56.7% productive rearrangements and segregating when the between-donor standard deviation exceeded 5%. A statistical classification framework was built for diagnosing cytomegalovirus status from the catalog of TCR beta chain sequences. In a later analysis, V and J genes were assigned by comparing TCR nucleotide sequences against IMGT/GENE-DB human TR gene sequences. The TCRdist pipeline was used in a later analysis to assign CDR3 sequences and most-parsimonious VDJ recombination scenarios. A later analysis defined each TCR beta chain by its CDR3 amino acid sequence plus V-gene family, and excluded reads lacking a unique V-gene family. As a way to deal with suspected cross-contamination and a sequencing artifact, a later analysis dropped 450 to 600 nucleotide sequences that were highly shared and had low generation probability. In a later analysis, a clonal expansion index was calculated for each public chain from normalized within-repertoire ranks of inferred template counts. In a later analysis, generation probabilities were computed using a VDJ recombination model fitted to out-of-frame rearrangements, and the results were checked against IGoR. Hypergeometric tests were used in a later analysis to score TCR-TCR, TCR-HLA and TCR-CMV co-occurrence, with a repertoire-size bias correction applied to the TCR pairs. False discovery rates were estimated in a later analysis by permuting HLA or CMV assignments 20 times. In a later analysis, co-occurring TCRs were grouped using DBSCAN, and TCRdist sequence similarity was added for clustering within HLA-allele-positive subsets. Repertoires with fewer than 30,000 or more than 120,000 public chains were left out of co-occurrence clustering, as were about five repertoires with anomalous nucleotide sharing. Sourced from immuneACCESS, this table was stored by TCRdb with only in-frame sequences that have V and J called. A share of the clones is absent; for the studies checked, an unresolved V gene accounts for under half, and the remainder has no known explanation. Clonal size and the V and J genes are those of that table, whereas D and trimming came from the DNA. The sample table contains 100,000 to 120,000 clones; only one count was recorded for 60% to 80% of them. 3% to 3.5% of the sample belongs to the ten largest clones.

The data are from a study of cytomegalovirus exposure and HLA in healthy donors (TCRdb year 2017). Broadly, across the study: According to an earlier analysis of 587 of the donors, about 180 million T cells yielded 117 million unique TCR beta sequences and 276 Gb of sequence data. HLA typing covered class I and class II loci at four-digit resolution. Every repertoire in the discovery cohort had been generated on one and the same sequencing platform. Rather than drawing on any new phenotypic data, the later analysis identified candidate immune exposures from TCR beta sequences and the way those sequences occurred across donors. The study profiled the T cell repertoires of hundreds of subjects by immunosequencing and related them to cytomegalovirus serostatus. Genome-wide SNP genotypes for about 55% of the 666 donors were used in a later genetic analysis, which treated that subset as a discovery cohort. A few DR-DQ haplotypes were treated as single units for association and clustering because of strong linkage in the cohort. Among roughly 370 genotyped donors of the cohort, an average of around 240,000 unique TCR beta nucleotide sequences were sequenced per donor, 15% to 20% of them non-productive. Along with the roughly 670-subject first cohort, a separate validation cohort of roughly 110 different subjects was used. An earlier analysis of nearly 600 of the donors applied high-throughput TCR beta sequencing to assess whether each TCR beta V gene segment acted as functional or pseudogenic. Of the roughly 400 genotyped donors, 81% were placed in the genetic ancestry cluster associated with self-reported Caucasian donors. Approximately 310 gigabases of sequencing data and approximately 84 million unique TCR sequences were included in an early release covering under 650 HLA-typed donors. Donor age, sex, ethnicity and CMV serostatus were collected together with the repertoire data. To predict cytomegalovirus infection status, the study brought together high-throughput TCR immunosequencing, statistical association of individual TCRs with disease status, and machine learning. The study aimed to test whether signatures of past pathogen exposure could be identified by cataloging public T cell receptors. A later analysis re-examined previously published TCR beta repertoires from roughly 720 donors and added high-resolution HLA genotyping to investigate patterns of TCR occurrence. The number of typed donors differed by locus: about 620-640 for A, B, C, DRB1 and DQB1; 522 for DQA1; around 580 for DPA1; and roughly 450 for DPB1.

General conclusions and limits of the study: In this cohort, only TCR beta chains were sequenced, and detectable features were limited by the absence of alpha or paired-chain data. A later analysis associated 15,000 to 20,000 TCR beta sequences with specific HLA alleles at a false discovery rate of 0.05. CMV serostatus was the only immune exposure information available for the cohort. According to a later analysis, most CMV-associated TCR beta chains appeared to be HLA-restricted, and the HLA associations seemed to be driven largely by CMV exposure. Compared with the approximately 710-donor mean, donors in an Asian-associated ancestry cluster had fewer N-insertions in productive TCRs, according to a later genetic analysis. A later analysis found that TCR association rates varied across HLA loci, with DRB1 alleles showing the most associated TCRs and HLA-C alleles the fewest. It was suggested by the authors that the approach could potentially be generalized to other disease states and immunological phenotypes. The 87-base-pair reads could not distinguish some IMGT-functional V segments, including TRBV6-2 and TRBV6-3, so those segments were excluded. Because HLA typing was missing for some donors at each locus, association tests included only the typed subset. Cytomegalovirus status was reported to be diagnosed by the classifier with high specificity and sensitivity in both the original and validation cohorts. The presence/absence analyses assumed that sequencing depth was roughly uniform across donors, and that assumption may not be true. When HLA alleles, especially DR and DQ, strongly co-occurred, TCR associations were difficult to assign to individual alleles. A further reported finding was that TCR beta sequences accurately predicted the HLA-A and HLA-B alleles for most subjects in the first cohort. Across donors, most TCR sequences were observed very rarely, whereas some public TCRs were present in many individuals. Linkage disequilibrium might explain the correlated functional status among segregating V segments, but an unknown experimental factor could not be ruled out. The study listed around 160 TCR beta chains as associated with cytomegalovirus. A later genetic analysis associated a missense DCLRE1C variant with V-gene and J-gene trimming of TCR beta chains, and an independent cohort replicated the association. Compared with equally common non-associated chains, HLA-associated TCR beta chains in a later analysis were more clonally expanded and had lower generation probabilities. Three of the identified cytomegalovirus-associated TCR beta chains were confirmed in vitro to be specific for cytomegalovirus antigens. The sequencing pipeline was judged likely to have produced a cluster of highly shared sequence variants as a technical artifact. The earlier analysis of approximately 590 of the donors excluded approximately 17 rarely observed V segments, including chromosome 9 orphons, because counts were too low. In an earlier analysis of several hundred of the donors, most TCR beta V segments were observed in productive rearrangements about 90% or about 30% of the time, broadly matching IMGT annotations. A later analysis reported that several top co-occurrence clusters appeared linked to parvovirus B19, influenza, CMV and Epstein-Barr virus.

The germline V gene (reference sequence) specifies SSHAT as CDR1 and FNYEAQ as CDR2. Including the terminal cysteine and phenylalanine, the CDR3 comprises 14 residues. The CDR3 DNA has 42 bases and is translated from base 1. The cohort was made up of roughly 670 healthy bone marrow donors. At the time of sampling, all cohort members were nominally healthy, though unrecorded immune exposures were likely present. The donor tested CMV seronegative and was one of the 352 seronegative cohort members. A peripheral blood sample was collected from each donor, and TCR beta sequencing was performed on peripheral blood mononuclear cells. Genomic DNA was extracted from the blood cell samples with the Qiagen DNeasy Blood Extraction Kit.

Sequencing input: PBMCs. This TCR was sampled from a man younger than 45 in good health and CMV-seronegative. The chain uses TRBV7-7 and TRBJ2-1, and TRBD2 matches 12 of the central bases. The DNA sequence follows: TGTGCTAGCAGCCCCGGGACTAGCGGGAATGAGCAGTTCTTC. The resulting protein is CASSPGTSGNEQFF.